The 14 T cell receptor beta chains below all came from one sample that was sequenced in a study of blood T cell repertoires in COVID-19. Sequencing used immunoSEQ multiplex PCR; TCRdb keeps in-frame clones, though not all of them. The table has about 89,000 clones, roughly 80% seen once. Sequencing was performed on peripheral blood. These receptors came from a woman aged 80 or over with acute or convalescent COVID-19.

J is TRBJ2-7 and V is TRBV25-1; D not certain. The ends were cut back, 4 bases at V and 7 bases at J, with 8 bases in the middle. Looked up from germline, CDR1 is MGHDK and CDR2 is SYGVNS. The CDR3 loop spans 11 amino acids. The DNA for the CDR3 is TGTGCCAGCAGTGCAGCCAGGGAGCAGTACTTC. It is translated as CASSAAREQYF.

The chain joins TRBV19 to TRBJ1-5; D call uncertain. This CDR3 spans 14 amino acids. Germline CDR1 reads LNHDA; CDR2 reads SQIVND (reference sequence). The V and J ends lost 1 base and 5 bases respectively, with 9 bases between them. The CDR3 spells CASSIGAGYQPQHF. CDR3 in DNA: TGTGCCAGTAGTATAGGGGCAGGCTATCAGCCCCAGCATTTT. Drawing the rest from reference TRBV19 and TRBJ1-5, the complete variable domain is DGGITQSPKYLFRKEGQNVTLSCEQNLNHDAMYWYRQDPGQGLRLIYYSQIVNDFQKGDIAEGYSVSREKKESFPLTVTSAQKNPTAFYLCASSIGAGYQPQHFGDGTRLSIL.

The rearrangement links TRBV19 to TRBJ2-2, with 11 bases matching TRBD1. V lost 8 bases and J lost 5; bases outside the gene matches: 4. The CDR3 runs 14 residues. Germline assignment: CDR1 LNHDA and CDR2 SQIVND (reference sequence). CDR3 in DNA: TGTGCCAGTCGGGACAGGGGGTATACCGGGGAGCTGTTTTTT. Its translation: CASRDRGYTGELFF.

The CDR3 protein is CASSGSRTDTQYF. CDR3 DNA sequence: TGTGCCAGCAGCGGCTCGCGCACAGATACGCAGTATTTT. V and J are TRBV5-4 and TRBJ2-3, with D unclear. Germline V gene sequence: CDR1 SGHNT, CDR2 YYREEE (reference sequence). Trimming left V 4 bases short and J 1 base short, with 7 bases between. The length of the CDR3 is 13 residues.

In this sample, this clone turned up once. The rearrangement uses TRBV3-1 (or the pseudogene TRBV3-2) and TRBJ2-3, with TRBD1 matching 7 bases. Germline trimming cut 4 bases from V and 2 bases from J; bases unmatched to any gene: 9. From germline, CDR1 is LGHDT and CDR2 YNNKEL (reference sequence). The CDR3 covers 16 residues. The CDR3 spells CASSPQGVQNTDTQYF. The CDR3 region has the DNA TGTGCCAGCAGCCCGCAGGGGGTCCAAAACACAGATACGCAGTATTTT.

This clone was detected only a few times. This rearrangement joins TRBV30 to TRBJ1-1; D is possibly TRBD1 (5 bases). Trimming removed 3 bases from V and 6 bases from J, with 17 bases in between. This CDR3 spans 14 amino acids. CDR1 and CDR2 from the germline V gene are GTSNPN and SVGIG (reference sequence). For the CDR3, the DNA is TGTGCCTGGAGAAAGGCGGGGGTAGGGGCTGAAGCTTTCTTT. This sequence encodes CAWRKAGVGAEAFF.

This clone was detected only a few times. The chain uses TRBV7-9 and TRBJ2-2; 7 positions agree with TRBD1. The CDR3 is 15 residues long. Germline-derived CDR1 and CDR2 are SEHNR and FQNEAQ (reference sequence). V shed 6 bases and J 0 bases; nucleotides not matched to a gene: 4. CDR3 amino acids: CASRSTGANTGELFF. In nucleotides, the CDR3 is TGTGCCAGCAGATCCACAGGGGCGAACACCGGGGAGCTGTTTTTT.

The chain joins TRBV5-1 to TRBJ1-1; D unclear. The CDR3 is 14 amino acids. V lost 3 bases and J 11 bases, leaving 20 bases between the germline ends. CDR1 and CDR2 from the germline V gene are SGHRS and YFSETQ. The CDR3 here is CASSSDMLGVGAFF. The CDR3 DNA is TGCGCCAGCAGCTCTGACATGCTCGGGGTTGGGGCTTTCTTT.

This rearrangement joins TRBV2 to TRBJ1-2; D is possibly TRBD1 (5 bases). The CDR3 runs to 15 residues. The germline V gene has CDR1 SNHLY and CDR2 FYNNEI. The ends were cut back, 0 bases at V and 7 bases at J, with 15 bases in the middle. CDR3: CASSEALRGRGGYTF. In DNA form, the CDR3 reads TGTGCCAGCAGTGAAGCGCTTCGGGGGAGGGGTGGCTACACCTTC.

V gene TRBV7-9 combines with J gene TRBJ1-2, with 9 bases identical to TRBD1. After removal of 5 bases from V and 6 bases from J, the junction contained 7 bases not matched to a gene. This CDR3 spans 14 amino acids. Per germline, CDR1 SEHNR and CDR2 FQNEAQ (reference sequence). The CDR3 sequence is CASSGGQGTHGYTF. CDR3 coding DNA: TGTGCCAGCAGCGGGGGACAGGGTACTCATGGCTACACCTTC.

This sequence joins TRBV9 and TRBJ2-1; 13 nucleotides align to TRBD2. The germline gives CDR1 SGDLS, CDR2 YYNGEE. The V and J ends lost 3 bases and 6 bases, in that order; junction bases with no gene match: 6. The CDR3 is 16 amino acids. CDR3 residues: CASSAYTSGGANEQFF. The CDR3 coding sequence is TGTGCCAGCAGCGCCTACACTAGCGGGGGGGCCAATGAGCAGTTCTTC.

This sequence joins TRBV5-1 and TRBJ1-2; perhaps TRBD1 as D (6 bases). Germline V gene data show CDR1 as SGHRS and CDR2 as YFSETQ. The CDR3 contains 13 residues. V was clipped by 4 bases and J by 3 bases, with 10 bases between them. This CDR3 reads CASSLDSYYGYTF. The CDR3 region has the DNA TGCGCCAGCAGCCTGGACAGTTACTATGGCTACACCTTC. Looking up the rest from reference TRBV5-1 and TRBJ1-2 gives the full variable domain: KAGVTQTPRYLIKTRGQQVTLSCSPISGHRSVSWYQQTPGQGLQFLFEYFSETQRNKGNFPGRFSGRQFSNSRSEMNVSTLELGDSALYLCASSLDSYYGYTFGSGTRLTVV.

The rearrangement joins TRBV5-4 to TRBJ2-7; 9 bases line up with TRBD2. In germline, CDR1 is SGHNT, CDR2 YYREEE (reference sequence). This CDR3 spans 18 amino acids. The ends lost 3 bases at V and 6 bases at J; junction bases unmatched: 19. CDR3: CASSSGQSLAGGPGEQYF. The CDR3 nucleotides read TGTGCCAGCAGCTCGGGACAGTCCCTCGCGGGGGGGCCGGGCGAGCAGTACTTC. Complete variable domain (other parts from reference TRBV5-4 and TRBJ2-7): ETGVTQSPTHLIKTRGQQVTLRCSSQSGHNTVSWYQQALGQGPQFIFQYYREEENGRGNFPPRFSGLQFPNYSSELNVNALELDDSALYLCASSSGQSLAGGPGEQYFGPGTRLTVT.

The chain joins TRBV9 to TRBJ1-3; the match to TRBD1 covers 7 bases. From germline, CDR1 is SGDLS and CDR2 YYNGEE. V lost 0 bases and J lost 0; bases outside the gene matches: 0. The CDR3 is made up of 15 amino acids. CDR3 in DNA: TGTGCCAGCAGCGTAGGACAGGGCTCTGGAAACACCATATATTTT. Amino acid sequence: CASSVGQGSGNTIYF.